The present T cell receptor beta chain was sequenced within a study of T cells in Graves' hyperthyroidism and ophthalmopathy. Turning to the study itself: Any treatment followed the collection of peripheral blood at initial diagnosis.

From RNA transcripts, TCR beta CDR3 regions were amplified. First-round RT-PCR of the TCR CDR3 relied on the HTBI primer set. TCRdb used MiXCR to reprocess the multiplex PCR reads, holding one entry per CDR3 protein. This table holds about 640,000 distinct CDR3 sequences, 20% found once. A few counts support this clonotype. The target antigen is unknown. Study-wide points: Ophthalmopathy was predicted by the model a median of approximately 6 months ahead of onset. Within blood appeared most thyroid clonotypes that had expanded above 0.001.

This CDR3 region has 14 residues. Germline V gene sequence: CDR1 ENHRY, CDR2 SYGVKD. The V gene lost 3 bases and the J gene lost 3 bases, with 9 bases spanning the gap. The rearrangement uses TRBV10-3 and TRBJ1-5; D call uncertain. The source of this sequence is a man aged 25-45 years with Graves' ophthalmopathy. The material sequenced was blood. The CDR3 bases are TGTGCCATCAGTGAACGGGCAGCCAATCAGCCCCAGCATTTT. It translates to CAISERAANQPQHF.